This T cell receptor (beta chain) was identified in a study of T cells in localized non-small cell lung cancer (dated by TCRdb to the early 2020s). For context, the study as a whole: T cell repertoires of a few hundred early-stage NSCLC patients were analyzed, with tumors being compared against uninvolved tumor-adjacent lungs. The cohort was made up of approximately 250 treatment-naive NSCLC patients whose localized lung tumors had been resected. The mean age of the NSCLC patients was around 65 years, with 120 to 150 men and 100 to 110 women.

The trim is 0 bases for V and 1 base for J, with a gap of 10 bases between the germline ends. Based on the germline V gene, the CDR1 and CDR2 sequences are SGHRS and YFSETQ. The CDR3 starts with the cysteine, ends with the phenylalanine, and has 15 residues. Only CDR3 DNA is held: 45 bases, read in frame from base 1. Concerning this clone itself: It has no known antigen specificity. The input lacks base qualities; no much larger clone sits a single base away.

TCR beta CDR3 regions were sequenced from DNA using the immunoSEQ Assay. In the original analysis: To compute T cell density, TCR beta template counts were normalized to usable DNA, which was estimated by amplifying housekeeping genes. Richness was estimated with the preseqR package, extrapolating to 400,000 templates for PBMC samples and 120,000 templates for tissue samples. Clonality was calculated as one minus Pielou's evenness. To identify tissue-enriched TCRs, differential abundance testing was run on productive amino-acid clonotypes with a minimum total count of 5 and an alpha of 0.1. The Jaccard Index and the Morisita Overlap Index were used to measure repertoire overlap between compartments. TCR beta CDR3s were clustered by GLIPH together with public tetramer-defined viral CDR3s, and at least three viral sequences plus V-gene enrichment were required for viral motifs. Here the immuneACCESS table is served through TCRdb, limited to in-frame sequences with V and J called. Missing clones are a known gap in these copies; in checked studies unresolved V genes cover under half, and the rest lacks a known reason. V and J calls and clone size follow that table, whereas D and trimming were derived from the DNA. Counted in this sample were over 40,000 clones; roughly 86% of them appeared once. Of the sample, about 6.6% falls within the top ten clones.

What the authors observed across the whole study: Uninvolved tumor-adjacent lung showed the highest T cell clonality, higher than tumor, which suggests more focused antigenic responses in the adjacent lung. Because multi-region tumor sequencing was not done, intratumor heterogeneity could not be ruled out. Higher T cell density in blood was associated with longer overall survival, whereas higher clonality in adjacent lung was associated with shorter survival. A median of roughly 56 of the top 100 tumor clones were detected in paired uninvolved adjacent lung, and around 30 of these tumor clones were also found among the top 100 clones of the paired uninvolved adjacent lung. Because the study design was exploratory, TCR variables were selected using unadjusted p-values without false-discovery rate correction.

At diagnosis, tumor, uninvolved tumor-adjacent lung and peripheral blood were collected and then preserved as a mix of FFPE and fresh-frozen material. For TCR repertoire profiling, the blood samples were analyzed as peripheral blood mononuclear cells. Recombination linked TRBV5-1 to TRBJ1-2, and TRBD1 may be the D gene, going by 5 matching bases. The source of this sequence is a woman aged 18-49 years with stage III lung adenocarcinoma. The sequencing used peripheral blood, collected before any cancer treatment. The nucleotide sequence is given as TGCGCCAGCAGCTTGGCCGGGGCCGTTAACTATGGCTACACCTTC. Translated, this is CASSLAGAVNYGYTF.